This T cell receptor beta chain was retrieved from a study of radiation and T cells in renal cell carcinoma. The time point is: blood 4 weeks post-SBRT, at nephrectomy. Treatment given: 15 Gy SBRT to primary tumor, nephrectomy 4 weeks later. CDR1 and CDR2 (germline): LNHNV, YYDKDF (reference sequence). This CDR3 contains 17 residues. J was trimmed by 6 bases and V by 5 bases; bases with no gene match: 8. This clone was counted between two and nine times. This table comes from immunoSEQ multiplex PCR, and its TCRdb copy is limited to in-frame clones, with some not included. The table includes about 140,000 clones, 65% to 90% detected once.

The input for sequencing was blood, taken from a patient whose treatment included radiotherapy and nephrectomy. The source is a woman between 50 and 59 years old with renal cell carcinoma. The genes are TRBV15 and TRBJ1-6; TRBD1 matches 12 bases. CDR3 amino acids: CATSRGGQGALNSPLHF. The CDR3 DNA follows: TGTGCCACCAGCCGTGGGGGACAGGGGGCGCTTAATTCACCCCTCCACTTT.